This TCR beta chain was identified in a study of identical twins. One entry per CDR3 protein results from TCRdb running MiXCR on the 5' RACE reads. The sample carries over 250,000 distinct CDR3 sequences, 8.5% to 9.5% recorded once. This clonotype has more than one count but fewer than ten. No donor was unhealthy or non-Caucasian. These data were also reused for a study on yellow fever vaccine responses in identical twins.

The sequence was collected from a young woman in good health. Sequenced material: CD8+ T cells sorted from blood.

CDR3 sequence reads: CSARVGVRETQYF. CDR3 sequence (DNA): TGCAGTGCTAGAGTGGGGGTTAGAGAGACCCAGTACTTC. This rearrangement joins TRBV20-1 to TRBJ2-5; D possibly matches TRBD1 or TRBD2 (5 bases each). Looked up from germline, CDR1 is DFQATT and CDR2 is SNEGSKA (reference sequence). The CDR3 covers 13 residues. V lost 1 base and J lost 4, with 10 bases in between.